Shown below are 4 T cell receptor beta chains from a single sample sequenced in a study of T cell responses to AZD1222 COVID-19 vaccine. Some clones are missing from TCRdb's copy, which holds only in-frame ones; the method was immunoSEQ multiplex PCR. The sample carries 90,000 to 100,000 clones, less than 90% recorded once. The sequences come from peripheral blood, collected on day 0 of AZD1222 vaccination. All receptors come from an adult in good health.

The chain carries TRBV2 and TRBJ1-2; 7 bases match TRBD1. The CDR3 consists of 13 residues. The V gene's germline CDR1 is SNHLY and CDR2 FYNNEI. Losses at the gene ends were 6 bases for V and 2 bases for J; bases not matched to a gene: 3. This CDR3 reads CASRLTGNYGYTF. In DNA form, the CDR3 reads TGTGCCAGCAGGCTGACAGGGAACTATGGCTACACCTTC.

This chain joins TRBV6-5 and TRBJ2-7; D possibly matches TRBD1 or TRBD2 (5 bases each). The length of the CDR3 is 12 residues. Germline CDR1 reads MNHEY; CDR2 reads SVGAGI. V lost 6 bases, J lost 4 bases, and 10 bases lay in between. The CDR3: CASRGDRYEQYF. The CDR3 nucleotides are TGTGCCAGCAGGGGGGACCGGTACGAGCAGTACTTC.

The chain recombines TRBV5-6 with TRBJ1-2; 7 bases align to TRBD1. There are 15 residues in the CDR3. V shed 1 base and J 9 bases; nucleotides not matched to a gene: 12. CDR1 and CDR2 from the germline V gene are SGHDT and YYEEEE. The CDR3 coding sequence is TGTGCCAGCAGCTTGTTGGGACAGACTTCAAACAGCTACACCTTC. Protein product: CASSLLGQTSNSYTF.

The V call is TRBV5-1, the J call TRBJ2-1, with a possible D match to TRBD2 (6 bases). Deletions cut 7 bases from V and 7 bases from J, with 15 bases between. This CDR3 comprises 13 residues. Per germline, CDR1 SGHRS and CDR2 YFSETQ. The CDR3 coding sequence is TGCGCCAGCGGCGGGGATTGGAGTAATGAGCAGTTCTTC. It specifies CASGGDWSNEQFF.